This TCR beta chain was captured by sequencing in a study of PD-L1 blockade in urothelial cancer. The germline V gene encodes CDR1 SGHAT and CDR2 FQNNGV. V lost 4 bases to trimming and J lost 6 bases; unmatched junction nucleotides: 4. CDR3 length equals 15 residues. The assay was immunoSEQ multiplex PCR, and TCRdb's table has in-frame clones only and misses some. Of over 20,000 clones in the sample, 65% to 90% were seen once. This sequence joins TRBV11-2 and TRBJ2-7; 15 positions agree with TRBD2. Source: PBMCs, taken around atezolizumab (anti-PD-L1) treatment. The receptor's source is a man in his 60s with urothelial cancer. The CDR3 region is CASSYGTSGRSEQYF. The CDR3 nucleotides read TGTGCCAGCAGCTACGGGACTAGCGGGAGGTCCGAGCAGTACTTC.